This TCR beta chain was identified in a study of response to subunit inactivated influenza vaccine. Study-wide points: With each seasonal influenza vaccination, the authors suggested, few new T cells are recruited.

Germline CDR1 ENHRY, CDR2 SYGVKD. The CDR3 is made up of 18 amino acids. V dropped 6 bases and J dropped 1 base, with 24 bases sitting between them. In regard to this clonotype: The antigen is not known.

TCRdb redid the calling of the RT-PCR reads with MiXCR, one entry per CDR3 protein. This table has more than 700,000 distinct CDR3 sequences, less than 25% appearing once. The chain is built from TRBV10-3 and TRBJ1-1, with a possible D match to TRBD1 (5 bases). The source is a man aged 50-59 years who received an inactivated influenza vaccine. This specimen consisted of PBMCs from blood, obtained more than 4 days after vaccination. The CDR3 DNA reads as TGTGCCATCAGCGAGGGACGGTCAACCTCAAGCAAGAACACTGAAGCTTTCTTT. Translation gives CAISEGRSTSSKNTEAFF.